The clone carrying this T cell receptor beta chain showed up just once. The sample comes from a study of T cell changes during pregnancy in multiple sclerosis. Using immunoSEQ multiplex PCR, the repertoire was profiled, and TCRdb retains in-frame clones only, with some absent. The profile shows about 50,000 clones, approximately 92% of them singletons. This CDR3 is built from 18 residues. The starting material was CD4+ T cells from peripheral blood mononuclear cells, obtained in the third trimester of pregnancy. The TCR sequence derives from a female donor with multiple sclerosis, enrolled in a pregnancy study. The chain uses TRBV21-1 and TRBJ2-1; the table calls TRBD1, which could not be checked here. TRBV21-1 is marked as a pseudogene. The CDR3 sequence: CASSKAPERDRDHNEQFF. The CDR3 coding sequence is TGTGCCAGCAGCAAAGCCCCGGAGCGGGACAGGGACCACAATGAGCAGTTCTTC.